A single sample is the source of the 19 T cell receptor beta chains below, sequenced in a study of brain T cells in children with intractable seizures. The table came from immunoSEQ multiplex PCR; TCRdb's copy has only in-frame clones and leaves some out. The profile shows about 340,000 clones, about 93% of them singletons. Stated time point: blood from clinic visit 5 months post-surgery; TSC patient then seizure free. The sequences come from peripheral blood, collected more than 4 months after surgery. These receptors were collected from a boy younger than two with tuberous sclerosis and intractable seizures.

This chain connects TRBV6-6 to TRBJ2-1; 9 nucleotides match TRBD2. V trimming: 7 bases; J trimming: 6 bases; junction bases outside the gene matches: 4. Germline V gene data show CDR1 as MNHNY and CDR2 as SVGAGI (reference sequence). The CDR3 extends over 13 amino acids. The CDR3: CASTGGRANEQFF. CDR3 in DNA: TGTGCCAGCACAGGCGGGAGGGCCAATGAGCAGTTCTTC.

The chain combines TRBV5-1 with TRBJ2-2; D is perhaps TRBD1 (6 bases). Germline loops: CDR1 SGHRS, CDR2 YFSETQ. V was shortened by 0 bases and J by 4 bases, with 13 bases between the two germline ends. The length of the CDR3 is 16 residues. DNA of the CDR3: TGCGCCAGCAGCTTGGAGGTCAGGGGTCCCACCGGGGAGCTGTTTTTT. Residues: CASSLEVRGPTGELFF.

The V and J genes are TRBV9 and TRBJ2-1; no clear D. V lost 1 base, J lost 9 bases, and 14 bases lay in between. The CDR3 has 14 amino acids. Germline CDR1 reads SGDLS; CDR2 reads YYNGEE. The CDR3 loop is CASSVTPLSSEQFF. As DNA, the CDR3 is TGTGCCAGCAGCGTAACCCCCCTTAGTTCTGAGCAGTTCTTC.

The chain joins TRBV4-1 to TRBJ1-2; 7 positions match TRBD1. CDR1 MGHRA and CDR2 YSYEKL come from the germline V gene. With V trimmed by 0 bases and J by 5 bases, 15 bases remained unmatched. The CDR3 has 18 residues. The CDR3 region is CASSQEWGRGEGVYGYTF. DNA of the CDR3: TGCGCCAGCAGCCAAGAATGGGGCAGGGGGGAGGGGGTTTATGGCTACACCTTC.

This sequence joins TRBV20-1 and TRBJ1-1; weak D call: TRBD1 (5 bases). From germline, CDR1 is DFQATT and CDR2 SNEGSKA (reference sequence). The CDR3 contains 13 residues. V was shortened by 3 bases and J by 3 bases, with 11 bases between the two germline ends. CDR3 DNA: TGCAGTGCTAGTTTTGACAGATACACTGAAGCTTTCTTT. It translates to CSASFDRYTEAFF.

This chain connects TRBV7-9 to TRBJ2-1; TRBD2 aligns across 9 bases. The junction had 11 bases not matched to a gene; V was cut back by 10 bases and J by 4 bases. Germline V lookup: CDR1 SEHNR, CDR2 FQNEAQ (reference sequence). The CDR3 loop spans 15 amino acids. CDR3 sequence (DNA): TGTGCCATGCATTCGGGACTAGCAGCATACAATGAGCAGTTCTTC. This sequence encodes CAMHSGLAAYNEQFF. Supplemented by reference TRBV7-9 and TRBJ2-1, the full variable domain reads DTGVSQNPRHKITKRGQNVTFRCDPISEHNRLYWYRQTLGQGPEFLTYFQNEAQLEKSRLLSDRFSAERPKGSFSTLEIQRTEQGDSAMYLCAMHSGLAAYNEQFFGPGTRLTVL.

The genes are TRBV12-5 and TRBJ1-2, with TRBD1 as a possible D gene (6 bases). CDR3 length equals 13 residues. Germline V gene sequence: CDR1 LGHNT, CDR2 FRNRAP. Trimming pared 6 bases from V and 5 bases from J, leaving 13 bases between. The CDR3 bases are TGTGCTAGTGGCGCCGGACAGAAGTATGGCTACACCTTC. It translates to CASGAGQKYGYTF.

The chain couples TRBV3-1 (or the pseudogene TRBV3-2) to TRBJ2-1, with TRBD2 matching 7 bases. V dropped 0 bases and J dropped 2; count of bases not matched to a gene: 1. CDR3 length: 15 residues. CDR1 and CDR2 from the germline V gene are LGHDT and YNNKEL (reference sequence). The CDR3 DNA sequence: TGTGCCAGCAGCCAAGATCTAGCGGCCTACAATGAGCAGTTCTTC. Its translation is CASSQDLAAYNEQFF.

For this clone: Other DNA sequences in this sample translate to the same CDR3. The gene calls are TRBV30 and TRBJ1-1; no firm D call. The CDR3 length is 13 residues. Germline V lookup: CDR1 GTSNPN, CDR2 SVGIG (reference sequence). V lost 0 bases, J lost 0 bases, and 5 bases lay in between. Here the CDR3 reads CAWSVGVNTEAFF. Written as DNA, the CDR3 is TGTGCCTGGAGTGTAGGCGTGAACACTGAAGCTTTCTTT.

In nucleotides, the CDR3 is TGTGCCAGCAGCCTTCTGGACAGGGCAGATAATGAAAAACTGTTTTTT. It yields the protein CASSLLDRADNEKLFF. The V call is TRBV7-6, the J call TRBJ1-4; TRBD1 agrees at 8 bases. The CDR3 is made up of 16 amino acids. Trimming at V came to 5 bases and at J to 4 bases, leaving 9 bases not matched to a gene. Per germline, CDR1 SGHVS and CDR2 FNYEAQ.

Here the CDR3 reads CASSTDAAVRYSYTF. CDR3 DNA sequence: TGTGCCAGCAGCACCGACGCCGCGGTCCGATATAGCTACACCTTC. The chain has TRBV7-9 and TRBJ1-2; D is undetermined. The germline V and J ends were trimmed by 5 bases and 9 bases, with 22 bases remaining between them. The CDR3 loop spans 15 amino acids. Germline V gene data show CDR1 as SEHNR and CDR2 as FQNEAQ (reference sequence).

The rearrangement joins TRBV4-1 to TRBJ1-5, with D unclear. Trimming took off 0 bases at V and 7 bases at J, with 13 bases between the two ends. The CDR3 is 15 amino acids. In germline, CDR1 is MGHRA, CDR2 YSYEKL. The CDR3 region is CASSQDNEVVQPQHF. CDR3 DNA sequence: TGCGCCAGCAGCCAAGATAATGAAGTCGTCCAGCCCCAGCATTTT.

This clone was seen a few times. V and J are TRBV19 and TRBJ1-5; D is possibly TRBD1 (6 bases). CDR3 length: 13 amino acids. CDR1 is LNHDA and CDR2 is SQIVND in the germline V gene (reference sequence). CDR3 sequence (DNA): TGTCTAAGGACAGCCAAACCCAATCAGCCCCAGCATTTT. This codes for CLRTAKPNQPQHF.

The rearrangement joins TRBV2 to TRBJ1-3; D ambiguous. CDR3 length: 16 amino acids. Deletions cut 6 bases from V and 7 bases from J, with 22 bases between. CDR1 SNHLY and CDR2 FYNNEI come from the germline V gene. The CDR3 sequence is CASRDDWVRLGNTIYF. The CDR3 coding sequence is TGTGCCAGCAGAGACGATTGGGTCCGCCTGGGGAACACCATATATTTT.

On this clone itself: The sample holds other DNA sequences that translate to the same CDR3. This chain's CDR3 is CASSLRTGGYGYTF. The CDR3 DNA reads TGTGCCAGCAGTTTGAGGACAGGGGGCTATGGCTACACCTTC. V usage is TRBV27 and J usage is TRBJ1-2; 10 bases align to TRBD1. The germline CDR1 and CDR2 sequences are MNHEY and SMNVEV (reference sequence). Losses at the gene ends were 3 bases for V and 4 bases for J; bases not matched to a gene: 2. CDR3 size: 14 residues.

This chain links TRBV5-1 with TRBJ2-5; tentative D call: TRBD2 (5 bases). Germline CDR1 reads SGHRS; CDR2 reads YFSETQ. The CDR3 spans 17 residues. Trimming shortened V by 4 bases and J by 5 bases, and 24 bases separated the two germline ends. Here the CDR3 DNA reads TGCGCCAGCAGCCCCCGATTGCAACTAGTTCGGATGGAGACCCAGTACTTC. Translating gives CASSPRLQLVRMETQYF.

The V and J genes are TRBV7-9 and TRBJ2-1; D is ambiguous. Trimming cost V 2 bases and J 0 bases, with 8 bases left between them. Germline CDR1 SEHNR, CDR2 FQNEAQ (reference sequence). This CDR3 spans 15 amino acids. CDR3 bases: TGTGCCAGCAGCTTAAAGTGGAGCTCCTACAATGAGCAGTTCTTC. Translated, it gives CASSLKWSSYNEQFF.

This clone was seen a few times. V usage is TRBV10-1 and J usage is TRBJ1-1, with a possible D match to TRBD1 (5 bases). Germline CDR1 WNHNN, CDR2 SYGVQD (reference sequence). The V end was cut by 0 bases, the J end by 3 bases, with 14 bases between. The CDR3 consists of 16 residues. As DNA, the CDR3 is TGCGCCAGCAGTGAGTCGCCCGGGGGTCCGTACACTGAAGCTTTCTTT. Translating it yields CASSESPGGPYTEAFF.

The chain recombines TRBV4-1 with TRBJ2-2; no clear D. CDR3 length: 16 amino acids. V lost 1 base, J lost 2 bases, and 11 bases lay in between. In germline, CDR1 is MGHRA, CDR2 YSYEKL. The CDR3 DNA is TGCGCCAGCAGCCAAGCTGCCCTAGGAAACACCGGGGAGCTGTTTTTT. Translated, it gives CASSQAALGNTGELFF.